The rows below give T cell receptor beta chains drawn from one sample of a study of glioma-infiltrating T cells. TCRdb passed the multiplex PCR reads through MiXCR, listing each CDR3 protein once. The sample records roughly 350,000 distinct CDR3 sequences, 41% being singletons. Sequencing was performed on glioma tissue, nonneoplastic brain tissue, or PBMCs (not recorded which). These receptors all stem from a human donor with low-grade glioma or glioblastoma, undergoing nonglioma brain surgery, or in good health (not recorded which). Both conserved end residues are part of each CDR3. The D gene is left open where the match is weak. Size values are once, few and many counts, or a class for expanded clones, and some rows have none.

NA | TRBJ2-5 | TRBV7-8 | NA | TGTGCCAGCAGCTTAGTGGATGAAATGGAGACCCAGTACTTC | CASSLVDEMETQYF
NA | TRBJ2-2 | TRBV4-3 | NA | TGCGCCAGCAGCCAAGATGGTACAGCGAACACCGGGGAGCTGTTTTTT | CASSQDGTANTGELFF
many | TRBJ1-3 | TRBV28 | NA | TGTGCCAGCAGTCCCCCACGGCAAATCTCTGGAAACACCATATATTTT | CASSPPRQISGNTIYF
NA | TRBJ2-1 | TRBV4-1 | NA | TGCGCCAGCAGCCAAGAGTCTGACGCCTACAATGAGCAGTTCTTC | CASSQESDAYNEQFF
few | TRBJ2-3 | TRBV28 | NA | TGTGCCAGCAGTTTACTCATCCTACAAGGGGAACAAACAGATACGCAGTATTTT | CASSLLILQGEQTDTQYF
few | TRBJ2-7 | TRBV6-2/TRBV6-3 | TRBD2 | TGTGCCAGCAGTACCTGGGGAGGGAGTAGCTACGAGCAGTACTTC | CASSTWGGSSYEQYF
NA | TRBJ2-7 | TRBV2 | NA | TGTGCCAGCCGGAACAGGTCTGTTTTTAAGTACGAGCAGTACTTC | CASRNRSVFKYEQYF
NA | TRBJ2-1 | TRBV19 | TRBD2 | TGTGCCAGTAGGACCGGGACTAGGGTGTACAATGAGCAGTTCTTC | CASRTGTRVYNEQFF
NA | TRBJ1-2 | TRBV6-5 | NA | TGTGCCAGCATTTTATTTGACAGGACAAGAGTTGGCTACACCTTC | CASILFDRTRVGYTF
once | TRBJ2-3 | TRBV29-1 | NA | TGCAGAGTCGGGAGCCCAGATACGCAGTATTTT | CRVGSPDTQYF
few | TRBJ2-3 | TRBV12-3/TRBV12-4 | TRBD2 | TGTGCCAGCGGACTAGCGGGACTACAGGGAATTAGCACAGATACGCAGTATTTT | CASGLAGLQGISTDTQYF
NA | TRBJ2-7 | TRBV7-9 | NA | TGTGCCAGCAGCTCTCGGGATAGTACGAAGCAGTACTTC | CASSSRDSTKQYF
NA | TRBJ2-7 | TRBV20-1 | TRBD1 | TGCAGTGCTATGGGCTTCTTGACAGGGTCGACCTACGAGCAGTACTTC | CSAMGFLTGSTYEQYF
few | TRBJ1-1 | TRBV7-3 | TRBD1 | TGTGCCAGCAGCAGGACAGGGCTGAACACTGAAGCTTTCTTT | CASSRTGLNTEAFF
NA | TRBJ2-7 | TRBV7-9 | NA | TGTGCCAGCAGTAACACCATTTGGGAGCAATACTTC | CASSNTIWEQYF
NA | TRBJ2-3 | TRBV11-1 | NA | TGTGCCAGCAGCTTCATGGAGGCAGATACGCAGTATTTT | CASSFMEADTQYF
many | TRBJ1-2 | TRBV6-1 | NA | TGTGCCAGCAGTGCCTTCCCAGGGGTGCGTGGCTACACCTTC | CASSAFPGVRGYTF
few | TRBJ2-3 | TRBV20-1 | NA | TGCAGTGCTAGAGCTTCACCTCCCCCAGATACGCAGTATTTT | CSARASPPPDTQYF
NA | TRBJ2-1 | TRBV28 | TRBD1 | TGTGCCAGCAGTACCCCCCGGGACAGGGCCCCTGAGCAGTTCTTC | CASSTPRDRAPEQFF
many | TRBJ2-1 | TRBV27 | NA | TGTGCCAGCAGTTTATTACGGGGTACTTCCTACAATGAGCAGTTCTTC | CASSLLRGTSYNEQFF
few | TRBJ2-7 | TRBV28 | NA | TGTGCCAGCAGTGGTCCCAAGTATGACGAGCAGTACTTC | CASSGPKYDEQYF
NA | TRBJ2-7 | TRBV7-2 | TRBD1 | TGTGCCAGCAGCTTGAACAGGGGGCGGGACGAGCAGTACTTC | CASSLNRGRDEQYF
NA | TRBJ1-2 | TRBV12-3/TRBV12-4 | TRBD1 | TGTGCCAGCAGTGCCCTCGCAGGGGGCTATGGTAACTATGGCTACACCTTC | CASSALAGGYGNYGYTF
NA | TRBJ2-1 | TRBV7-2 | TRBD2 | TGTGCCAGCAGCCAGGGACTAGCGGGGAGCTCCTACAATGAGCAGTTCTTC | CASSQGLAGSSYNEQFF
NA | TRBJ2-1 | TRBV4-1 | NA | TGCGCCAGCAGCTTTACTAGCTCCAGCTCCTACAATGAGCAGTTCTTC | CASSFTSSSSYNEQFF
NA | TRBJ1-5 | TRBV28 | NA | TGTGCCAGCAGAACGCAGAATCAGCCCCAGCATTTT | CASRTQNQPQHF
NA | TRBJ1-4 | TRBV6-2/TRBV6-3 | NA | TGTGCCATCAGCACAGGAGTTTTAACTAATGAAAAACTGTTTTTT | CAISTGVLTNEKLFF
NA | TRBJ2-3 | TRBV15 | NA | TGTGCCACCAGCGGCGGGACGGACCTCACAGATACGCAGTATTTT | CATSGGTDLTDTQYF
NA | TRBJ2-7 | TRBV7-2 | TRBD2 | TGTGCCAGCAGCTTAGGTGCGGGAGGGCATTACGAGCAGTACTTC | CASSLGAGGHYEQYF
many | TRBJ2-7 | TRBV6-2/TRBV6-3 | TRBD1 | TGTGCCAGCAGTTACTCGACAGGGGGCTACGAGCAGTACTTC | CASSYSTGGYEQYF
many | TRBJ2-7 | TRBV27 | TRBD2 | TGTGCCAGCAGGACGGGACTAGCGGGTATCTACGAGCAGTACTTC | CASRTGLAGIYEQYF
few | TRBJ2-1 | TRBV28 | NA | TGTGCCAGCAGTTTAGAGCAGTTAAGCTCCTACAATGAGCAGTTCTTC | CASSLEQLSSYNEQFF
once | TRBJ2-6 | TRBV4-1 | NA | TGCGCCAGCAGCCCACCGAGGGGGACCTCTGGGGCCAACATCCTGACTTTC | CASSPPRGTSGANILTF
NA | TRBJ2-7 | TRBV6-1 | TRBD2 | TGTGCCAGCAGTTACATGTGGACTAGCGGACCCTACGAGCAGTACTTC | CASSYMWTSGPYEQYF
NA | TRBJ2-1 | TRBV20-1 | NA | TGCAGTGCTAGAGGAGGAAGCGACAATGAGCAGTTCTTC | CSARGGSDNEQFF